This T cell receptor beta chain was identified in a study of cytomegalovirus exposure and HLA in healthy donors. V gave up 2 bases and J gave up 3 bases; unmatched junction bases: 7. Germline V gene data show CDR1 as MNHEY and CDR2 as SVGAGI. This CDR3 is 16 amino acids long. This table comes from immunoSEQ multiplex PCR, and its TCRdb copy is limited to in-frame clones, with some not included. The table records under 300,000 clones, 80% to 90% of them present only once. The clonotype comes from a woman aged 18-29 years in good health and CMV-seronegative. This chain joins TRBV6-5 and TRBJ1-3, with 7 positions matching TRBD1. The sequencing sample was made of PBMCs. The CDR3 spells CASSYRPGTVGNTIYF. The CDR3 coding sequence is TGTGCCAGCAGTTACCGTCCCGGGACAGTTGGAAACACCATATATTTT.